This T cell receptor (beta chain) derives from a study of blood T cell repertoires in COVID-19. Study summary: Italy, Spain and the United States were the sources of the convalescent and acute COVID-19 samples. From T cells, B-cell-depleted T cells, or PBMCs came the material, which was cDNA or gDNA.

The CDR3 contains 15 residues. V lost 2 bases to trimming and J lost 4 bases, with 14 bases between them. CDR1 is MNHNY, CDR2 SVGAGI, per germline (reference sequence). Methods used by the authors: It was from reference gene primer amplification that nucleated cell counts were estimated. The protocol was immunoSEQ multiplex PCR, while the TCRdb copy is restricted to in-frame clones and leaves out a portion. Clone size and the V and J calls come from that table; the DNA yielded D and trimming. Among about 88,000 clones, over 75% were seen once, and the ten largest hold around 10%. This clone was recorded once.

The receptor comes from a man older than 75 with acute or convalescent COVID-19. The chain has TRBV6-6 and TRBJ1-1; D perhaps matches TRBD1 (6 bases). The sequenced sample consisted of peripheral blood. CDR3 sequence: CASSYPHRASTEAFF. The CDR3 coding sequence is TGTGCCAGCAGTTACCCCCACAGGGCGAGCACTGAAGCTTTCTTT.